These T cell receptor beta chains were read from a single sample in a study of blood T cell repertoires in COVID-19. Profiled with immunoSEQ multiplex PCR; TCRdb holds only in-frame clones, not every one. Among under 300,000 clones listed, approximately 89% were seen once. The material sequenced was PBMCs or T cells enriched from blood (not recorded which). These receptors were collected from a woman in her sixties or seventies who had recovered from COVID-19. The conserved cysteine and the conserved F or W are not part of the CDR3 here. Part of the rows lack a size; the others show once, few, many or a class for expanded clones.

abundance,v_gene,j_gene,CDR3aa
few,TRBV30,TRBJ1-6,AWSWTFYNSPLH
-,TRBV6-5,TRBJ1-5,ASKPGDRIPPQH
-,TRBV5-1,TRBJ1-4,ASSPMGPFNEKLF
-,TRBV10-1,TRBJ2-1,ASSERTPTNEQF
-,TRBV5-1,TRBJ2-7,ASSFTGYEQY
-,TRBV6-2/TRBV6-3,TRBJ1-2,ASSDLGNGYT
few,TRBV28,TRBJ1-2,ASENTGAYGYT
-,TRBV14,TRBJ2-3,ASSQDGADHTDTQY
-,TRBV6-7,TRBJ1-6,ASSYSGAWSPLH
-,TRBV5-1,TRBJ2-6,ASSFLGLSGTGGEGANVLT
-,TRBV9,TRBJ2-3,ASSPRTSGETDTQY
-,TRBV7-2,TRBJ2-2,ASSPGGSANTGELF
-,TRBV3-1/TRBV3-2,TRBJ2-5,ASSQGLAGEETQY
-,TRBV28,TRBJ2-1,ASSFQRGAYNEQF
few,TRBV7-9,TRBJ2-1,ASSLAGSYNEQF
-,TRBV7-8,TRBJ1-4,ASSQSAGQGARTNEKLF
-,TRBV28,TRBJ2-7,ASMLGLAGVTEQY
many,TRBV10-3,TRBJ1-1,AISESGGTEAF
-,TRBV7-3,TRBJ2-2,ASSPSPGLAAGELF
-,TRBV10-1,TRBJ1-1,ASSASGDTEAF
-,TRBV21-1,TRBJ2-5,ASSKELRDPQETQY
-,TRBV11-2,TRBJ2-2,ASSLDLQEVFNTGELF
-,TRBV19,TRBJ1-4,ASSEGGPTNEKLF
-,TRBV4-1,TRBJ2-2,ASSPGLANTGELF
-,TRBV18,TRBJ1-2,ASSRPDISSYGYT
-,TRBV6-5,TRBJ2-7,ASSYLPSVEQY
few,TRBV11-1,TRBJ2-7,ASSSRLAREQY
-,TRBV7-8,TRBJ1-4,ASSGGGKSEKLF
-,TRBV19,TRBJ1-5,ASRGRGGTHQPQH
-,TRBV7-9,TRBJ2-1,ASSLGSGRSYNEQF
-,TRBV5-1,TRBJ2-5,ASSRLAGEETQY
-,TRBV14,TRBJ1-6,ASAANYNSPLH
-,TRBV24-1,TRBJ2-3,ATIWGGRTTDTQY
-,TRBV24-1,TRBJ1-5,ATSDGTARGPQH
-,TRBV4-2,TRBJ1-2,ASSRSDGYT
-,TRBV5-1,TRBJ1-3,ASSLADPGGNTIY
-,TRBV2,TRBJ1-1,ASSLGRDRGQAF
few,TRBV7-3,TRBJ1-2,ASSLSPGQGSGYT
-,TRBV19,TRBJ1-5,ASSLQGNQPQH
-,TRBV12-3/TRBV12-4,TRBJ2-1,ASRLGKDNEQF
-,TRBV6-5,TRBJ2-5,AMGDRGQETQY
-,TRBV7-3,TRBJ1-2,ASSFQGEAFGYT
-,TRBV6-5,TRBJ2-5,ASMRGGARETQY
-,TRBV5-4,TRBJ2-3,ASSQDTDTQY
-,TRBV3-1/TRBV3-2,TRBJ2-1,ASSQEGVGEQF
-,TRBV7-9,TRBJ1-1,ASSLPRQGAGAF